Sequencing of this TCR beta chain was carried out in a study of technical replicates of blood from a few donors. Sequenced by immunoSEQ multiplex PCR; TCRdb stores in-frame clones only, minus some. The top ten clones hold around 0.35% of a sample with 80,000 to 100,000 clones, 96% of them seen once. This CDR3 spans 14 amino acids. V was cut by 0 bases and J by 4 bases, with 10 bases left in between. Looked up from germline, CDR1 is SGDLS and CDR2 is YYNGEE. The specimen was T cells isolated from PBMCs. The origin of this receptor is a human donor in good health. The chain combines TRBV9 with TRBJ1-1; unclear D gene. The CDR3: CASSVEEGGTEAFF. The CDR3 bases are TGTGCCAGCAGCGTAGAGGAAGGCGGCACTGAAGCTTTCTTT.